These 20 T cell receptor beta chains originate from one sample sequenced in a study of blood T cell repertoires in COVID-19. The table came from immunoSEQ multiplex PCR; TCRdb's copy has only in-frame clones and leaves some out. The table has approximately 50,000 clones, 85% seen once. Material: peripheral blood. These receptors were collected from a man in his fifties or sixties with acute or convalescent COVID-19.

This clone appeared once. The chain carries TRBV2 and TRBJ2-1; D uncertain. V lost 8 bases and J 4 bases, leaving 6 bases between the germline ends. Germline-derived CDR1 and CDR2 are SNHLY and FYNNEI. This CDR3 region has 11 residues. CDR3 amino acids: CASVFYNEQFF. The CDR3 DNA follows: TGTGCCAGCGTCTTTTACAATGAGCAGTTCTTC. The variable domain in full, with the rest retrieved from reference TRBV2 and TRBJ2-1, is EPEVTQTPSHQVTQMGQEVILRCVPISNHLYFYWYRQILGQKVEFLVSFYNNEISEKSEIFDDQFSVERPDGSNFTLKIRSTKLEDSAMYFCASVFYNEQFFGPGTRLTVL.

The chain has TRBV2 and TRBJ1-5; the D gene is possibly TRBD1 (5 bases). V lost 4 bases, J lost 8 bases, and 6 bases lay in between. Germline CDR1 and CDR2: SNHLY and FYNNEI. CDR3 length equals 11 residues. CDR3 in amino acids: CASSVGEPQHF. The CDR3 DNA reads TGTGCCAGCAGTGTAGGGGAGCCCCAGCATTTT.

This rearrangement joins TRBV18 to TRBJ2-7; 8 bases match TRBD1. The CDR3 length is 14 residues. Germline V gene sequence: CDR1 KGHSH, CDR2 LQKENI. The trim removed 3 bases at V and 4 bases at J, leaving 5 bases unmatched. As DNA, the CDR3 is TGTGCCAGCTCACCTGACAGGGGAGGATACGAGCAGTACTTC. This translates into CASSPDRGGYEQYF.

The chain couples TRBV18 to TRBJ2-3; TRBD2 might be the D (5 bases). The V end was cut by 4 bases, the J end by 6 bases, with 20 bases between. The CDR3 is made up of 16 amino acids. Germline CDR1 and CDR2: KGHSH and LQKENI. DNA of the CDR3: TGTGCCAGCTCACTCCGGCCGAGGGCATCTGGGGATACGCAGTATTTT. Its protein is CASSLRPRASGDTQYF.

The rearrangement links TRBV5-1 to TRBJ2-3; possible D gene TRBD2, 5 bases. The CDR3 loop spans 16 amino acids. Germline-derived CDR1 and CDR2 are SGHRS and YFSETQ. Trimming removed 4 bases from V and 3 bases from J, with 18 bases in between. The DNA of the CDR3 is TGCGCCAGCAGCCTACAAGGGCTCTCGGGGACAGATACGCAGTATTTT. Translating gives CASSLQGLSGTDTQYF.

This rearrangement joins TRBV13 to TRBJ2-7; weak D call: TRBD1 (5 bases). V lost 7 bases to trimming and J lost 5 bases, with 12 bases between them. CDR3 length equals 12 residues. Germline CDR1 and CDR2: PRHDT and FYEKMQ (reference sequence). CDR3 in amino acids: CASTLTGNEQYF. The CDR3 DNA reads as TGTGCCAGCACCCTTACAGGTAACGAGCAGTACTTC.

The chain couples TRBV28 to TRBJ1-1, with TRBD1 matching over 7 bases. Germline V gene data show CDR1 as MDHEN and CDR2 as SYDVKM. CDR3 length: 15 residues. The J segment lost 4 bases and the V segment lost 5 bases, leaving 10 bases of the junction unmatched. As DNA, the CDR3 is TGTGCCAGCAGTGTCGGGAGGGCAGGGGGCACTGAAGCTTTCTTT. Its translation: CASSVGRAGGTEAFF.

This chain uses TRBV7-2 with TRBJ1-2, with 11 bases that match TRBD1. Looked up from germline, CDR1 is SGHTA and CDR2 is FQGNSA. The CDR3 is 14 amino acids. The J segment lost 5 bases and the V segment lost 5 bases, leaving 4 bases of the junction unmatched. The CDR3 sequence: CASSPGQGAYGYTF. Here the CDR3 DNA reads TGTGCCAGCAGCCCCGGACAGGGGGCATATGGCTACACCTTC.

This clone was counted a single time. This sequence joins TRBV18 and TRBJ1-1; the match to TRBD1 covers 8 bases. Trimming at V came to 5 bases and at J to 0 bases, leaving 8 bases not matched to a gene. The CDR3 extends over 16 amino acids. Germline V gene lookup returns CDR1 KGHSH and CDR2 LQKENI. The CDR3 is CASSSGTGEVNTEAFF. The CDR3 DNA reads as TGTGCCAGCTCATCAGGGACAGGCGAAGTGAACACTGAAGCTTTCTTT.

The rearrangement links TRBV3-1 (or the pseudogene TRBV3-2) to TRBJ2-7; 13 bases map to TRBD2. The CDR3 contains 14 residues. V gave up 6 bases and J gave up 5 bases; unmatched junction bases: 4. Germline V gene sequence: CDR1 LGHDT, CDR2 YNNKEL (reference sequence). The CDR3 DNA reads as TGTGCCAGCAGTCGGACTAGCGGGAGCCACGAGCAGTACTTC. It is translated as CASSRTSGSHEQYF.

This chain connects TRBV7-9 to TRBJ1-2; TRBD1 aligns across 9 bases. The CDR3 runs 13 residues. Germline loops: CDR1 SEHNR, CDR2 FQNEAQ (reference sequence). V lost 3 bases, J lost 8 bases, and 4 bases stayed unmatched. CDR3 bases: TGTGCCAGCAGCTTCACAGGGGGCCGGGGCTACACCTTC. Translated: CASSFTGGRGYTF.

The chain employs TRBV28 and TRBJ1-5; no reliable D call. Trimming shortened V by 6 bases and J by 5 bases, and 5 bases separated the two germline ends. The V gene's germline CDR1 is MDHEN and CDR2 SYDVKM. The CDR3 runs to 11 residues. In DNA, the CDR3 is TGTGCCAGCAGGGGCCATCAGCCCCAGCATTTT. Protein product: CASRGHQPQHF.

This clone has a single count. The CDR3 DNA reads TGTGCCAGCAGCAGCTCAGGGGCGGGGGTCTACGAGCAGTACTTC. It specifies CASSSSGAGVYEQYF. V usage is TRBV21-1 and J usage is TRBJ2-7; the D call in the table, TRBD2, was not verified against the DNA. TRBV21-1 is flagged as a pseudogene. This CDR3 spans 15 amino acids.

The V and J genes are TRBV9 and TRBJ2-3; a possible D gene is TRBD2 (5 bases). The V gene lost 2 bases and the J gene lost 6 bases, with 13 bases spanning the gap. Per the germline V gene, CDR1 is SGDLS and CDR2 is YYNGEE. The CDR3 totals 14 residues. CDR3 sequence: CASSVRLAWDTQYF. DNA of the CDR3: TGTGCCAGCAGCGTTAGGCTAGCCTGGGATACGCAGTATTTT.

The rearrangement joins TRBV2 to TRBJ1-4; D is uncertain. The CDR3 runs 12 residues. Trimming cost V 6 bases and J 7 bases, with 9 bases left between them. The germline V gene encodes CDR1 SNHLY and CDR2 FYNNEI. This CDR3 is CASRISSEKLFF. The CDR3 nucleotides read TGTGCCAGCAGGATAAGTAGTGAAAAACTGTTTTTT.

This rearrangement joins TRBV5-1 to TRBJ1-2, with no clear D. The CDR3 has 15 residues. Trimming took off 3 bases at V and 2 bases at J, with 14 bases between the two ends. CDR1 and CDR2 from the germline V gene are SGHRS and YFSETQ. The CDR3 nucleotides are TGCGCCAGCAGCTCCAACCCCGGGGAAAACTATGGCTACACCTTC. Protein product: CASSSNPGENYGYTF.

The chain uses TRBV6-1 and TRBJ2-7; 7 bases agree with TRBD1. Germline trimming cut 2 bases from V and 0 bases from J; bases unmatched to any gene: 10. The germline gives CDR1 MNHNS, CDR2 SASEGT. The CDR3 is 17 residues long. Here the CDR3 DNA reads TGTGCCAGCAGTGAATCGACAGGGAATAATCTCTCCTACGAGCAGTACTTC. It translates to CASSESTGNNLSYEQYF.

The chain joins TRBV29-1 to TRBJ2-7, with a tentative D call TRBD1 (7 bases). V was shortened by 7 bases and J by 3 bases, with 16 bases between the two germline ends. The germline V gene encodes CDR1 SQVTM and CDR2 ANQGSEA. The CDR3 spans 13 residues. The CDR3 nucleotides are TGCAGCGCCCAGGGGGGTACCGGCTACGAGCAGTACTTC. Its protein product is CSAQGGTGYEQYF.

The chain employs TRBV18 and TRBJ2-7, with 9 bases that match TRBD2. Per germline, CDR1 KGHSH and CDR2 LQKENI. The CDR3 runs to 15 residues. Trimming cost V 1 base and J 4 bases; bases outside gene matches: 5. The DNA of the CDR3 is TGTGCCAGCTCACCACAGGCTAGCGGGACTTACGAGCAGTACTTC. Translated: CASSPQASGTYEQYF. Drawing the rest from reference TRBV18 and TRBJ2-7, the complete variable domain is NAGVMQNPRHLVRRRGQEARLRCSPMKGHSHVYWYRQLPEEGLKFMVYLQKENIIDESGMPKERFSAEFPKEGPSILRIQQVVRGDSAAYFCASSPQASGTYEQYFGPGTRLTVT.

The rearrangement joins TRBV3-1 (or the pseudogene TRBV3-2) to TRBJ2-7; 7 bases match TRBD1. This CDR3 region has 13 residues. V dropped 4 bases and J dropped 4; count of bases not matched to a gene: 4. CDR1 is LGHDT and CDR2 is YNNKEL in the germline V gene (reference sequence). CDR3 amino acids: CASSPTGEYEQYF. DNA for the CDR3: TGTGCCAGCAGCCCCACAGGGGAGTACGAGCAGTACTTC.